These 11 T cell receptor beta chains came from one sample sequenced in a study of beta chain features in type 1 diabetes. The entirety of the isolated RNA underwent reverse transcription, so expressed TCRB transcripts were sequenced. TCRdb keeps only in-frame clones here, not all; method: immunoSEQ multiplex PCR. The sample yields around 500,000 clones, more than 9.5% seen once. The sequenced sample was naive CD4+ T cells from blood. All receptors derive from a woman younger than 30 in good health.

This rearrangement joins TRBV7-2 to TRBJ2-7; D gene ambiguous. Deletions cut 3 bases from V and 0 bases from J, with 12 bases between. Germline V gene sequence: CDR1 SGHTA, CDR2 FQGNSA. CDR3 length equals 15 residues. Here the CDR3 reads CASSLVSQSSYEQYV. The CDR3 DNA reads TGTGCCAGCAGCTTGGTCTCCCAAAGCTCCTACGAGCAGTACGTC.

J is TRBJ2-5 and V is TRBV14; D is perhaps TRBD1 or TRBD2 (5 bases each). CDR1 and CDR2 (germline): SGHDN, FVKESK. V was cut by 8 bases and J by 2 bases, with 9 bases left in between. The CDR3 loop spans 12 amino acids. The DNA for the CDR3 is TGTGCCAGCTCGGGACGTCAAGAGACCCAGTACTTC. This encodes CASSGRQETQYF.

This chain joins TRBV7-2 and TRBJ2-7; TRBD2 agrees at 7 bases. This CDR3 is 14 amino acids long. Germline V gives CDR1 SGHTA, CDR2 FQGNSA. The ends lost 5 bases at V and 6 bases at J; junction bases unmatched: 10. CDR3 in amino acids: CASSARLALGEQYV. Written as DNA, the CDR3 is TGTGCCAGCAGCGCGAGACTAGCCTTGGGCGAGCAGTACGTC.

Note on this clone: The same CDR3 is also encoded by other DNA sequences in this sample. The chain is built from TRBV7-3 and TRBJ2-1, with 9 bases aligning to TRBD1. The CDR3 consists of 16 residues. CDR1 SGHTA and CDR2 FQGTGA come from the germline V gene. V shed 1 base, J shed 4 bases, and the junction held 5 bases outside the gene matches. The CDR3 region has the DNA TGTGCCAGCAGCTTAATAGGGACAGGGAGTTACAATGAGCAGTTCTTC. The encoded protein is CASSLIGTGSYNEQFF.

This clone was counted only a few times. The rearrangement links TRBV7-9 to TRBJ2-5; TRBD1 matches at 11 bases. Per germline, CDR1 SEHNR and CDR2 FQNEAQ (reference sequence). The CDR3 totals 15 residues. Losses at the gene ends were 7 bases for V and 4 bases for J; bases not matched to a gene: 8. This CDR3 reads CASKTGTGGGETQYF. The CDR3 coding sequence is TGTGCCAGCAAGACCGGGACAGGGGGTGGAGAGACCCAGTACTTC.

Only a few counts were recorded for this clone. This sequence joins TRBV28 and TRBJ1-5, with D possibly TRBD1 on 5 matching bases. The CDR3 spans 16 residues. The V and J ends lost 5 bases and 2 bases respectively, with 16 bases between them. Germline CDR1 reads MDHEN; CDR2 reads SYDVKM. This CDR3 is CASSIPPGGGNQPQHF. Written as DNA, the CDR3 is TGTGCCAGCAGTATCCCGCCGGGGGGTGGCAATCAGCCCCAGCATTTT.

Remarks on this clone: This specimen includes other DNA sequences encoding the same CDR3. The V call is TRBV28, the J call TRBJ2-3, with no clear D. V gave up 3 bases and J gave up 5 bases, with 3 bases separating them. Germline loops: CDR1 MDHEN, CDR2 SYDVKM. CDR3 length equals 11 residues. The DNA for the CDR3 is TGTGCCAGCAGTTTGCGAGATACGCAGTATTTT. It codes for CASSLRDTQYF.

The rearrangement links TRBV7-2 to TRBJ2-3; D not resolved. This CDR3 comprises 13 residues. Germline values: CDR1 SGHTA, CDR2 FQGNSA. Deletions cut 5 bases from V and 0 bases from J, with 6 bases between. The CDR3 here is CASSRISTDTQYF. The CDR3 coding sequence is TGTGCCAGCAGCAGAATTAGCACAGATACGCAGTATTTT.

This clone has more than one count but fewer than ten. The chain couples TRBV7-2 to TRBJ2-1; D unresolved. V was pared by 0 bases and J by 0 bases, with 3 bases between. Germline lookup yields CDR1 SGHTA and CDR2 FQGNSA. The CDR3 covers 14 residues. CDR3 DNA sequence: TGTGCCAGCAGCTTAGCGGTCTCCTACAATGAGCAGTTCTTC. Amino acid sequence: CASSLAVSYNEQFF.

The J gene is TRBJ1-1, the V gene TRBV7-9, with 7 bases matching TRBD1. The CDR3 has 14 residues. CDR1 is SEHNR and CDR2 is FQNEAQ in the germline V gene (reference sequence). With 5 bases clipped from V and 3 bases from J, the junction kept 6 bases outside the gene matches. The CDR3 here is CASSPRDSYTEAFF. For the CDR3, the DNA is TGTGCCAGCAGCCCCCGGGACAGCTACACTGAAGCTTTCTTT. Looking up the rest from reference TRBV7-9 and TRBJ1-1 gives the full variable domain: DTGVSQNPRHKITKRGQNVTFRCDPISEHNRLYWYRQTLGQGPEFLTYFQNEAQLEKSRLLSDRFSAERPKGSFSTLEIQRTEQGDSAMYLCASSPRDSYTEAFFGQGTRLTVV.

J is TRBJ2-1 and V is TRBV7-3; the D gene is possibly TRBD1 (5 bases). CDR1 and CDR2 from the germline V gene are SGHTA and FQGTGA. The CDR3 is made up of 13 amino acids. V lost 7 bases to trimming and J lost 4 bases, with 11 bases between them. The CDR3, as DNA: TGTGCCAGCAAAAGGGGTCCTTACAATGAGCAGTTCTTC. Translation gives CASKRGPYNEQFF.